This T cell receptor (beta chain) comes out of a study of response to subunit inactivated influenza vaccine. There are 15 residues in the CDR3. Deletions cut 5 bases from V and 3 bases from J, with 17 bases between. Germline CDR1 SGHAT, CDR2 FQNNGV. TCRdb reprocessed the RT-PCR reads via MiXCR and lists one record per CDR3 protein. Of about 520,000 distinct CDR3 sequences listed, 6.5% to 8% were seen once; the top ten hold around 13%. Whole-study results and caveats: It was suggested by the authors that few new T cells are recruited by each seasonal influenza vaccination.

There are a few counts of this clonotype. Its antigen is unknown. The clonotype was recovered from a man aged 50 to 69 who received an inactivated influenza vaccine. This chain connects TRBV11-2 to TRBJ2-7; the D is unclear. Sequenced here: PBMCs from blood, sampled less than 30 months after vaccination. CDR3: CASSITHRPFYEQYF. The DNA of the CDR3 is TGTGCCAGCAGCATTACACACCGTCCTTTCTACGAGCAGTACTTC.